The clone carrying this T cell receptor (beta chain) is a singleton in its sample. Its antigen is not known. J lost 2 bases, V lost 2 bases, and 6 bases had no gene match. CDR1 is SGDLS and CDR2 is YYNGEE in the germline V gene. The CDR3 has 15 amino acids. The primer mix had 60 Vbeta and 13 Jbeta primers. The data were produced by immunoSEQ multiplex PCR, yet TCRdb's version contains in-frame clones alone and is incomplete. The sample holds about 170,000 clones, more than 75% seen once. The source of the sample is a study of cytomegalovirus exposure and HLA in healthy donors. Study results and limitations: Investigators reported about 160 TCR beta chains as tied to cytomegalovirus. Association of 16,951 TCR beta sequences with HLA alleles was found at 0.05 false discovery rate in a later analysis.

The rearrangement links TRBV9 to TRBJ1-2, with 7 bases that match TRBD1. The receptor comes from a man aged 25 to 40 in good health and CMV-seropositive. Sequenced material: PBMCs. CDR3 region: CASSVSGGWNYGYTF. The CDR3 DNA follows: TGTGCCAGCAGCGTTTCAGGGGGATGGAACTATGGCTACACCTTC.